These T cell receptor beta chains were read from a single sample in a study of cytomegalovirus exposure and HLA in healthy donors. The method was immunoSEQ multiplex PCR; TCRdb's version includes in-frame clones alone and lacks a portion of them. The sample lists 150,000 to 200,000 clones, 80% to 90% seen once, with about 9.3% in the top ten. The material sequenced was PBMCs. Every receptor here comes from a man younger than 30 in good health and CMV-seropositive. Both conserved end residues are part of each CDR3. Fields, in order: V gene, J gene, CDR3 protein.

v_gene: TRBV15; j_gene: TRBJ1-2; CDR3aa: CATSRDRATGWDYTF
v_gene: TRBV30; j_gene: TRBJ1-3; CDR3aa: CAWNLRLSGNTIYF
v_gene: TRBV7-2; j_gene: TRBJ2-3; CDR3aa: CASSRDGADTQYF
v_gene: TRBV4-2; j_gene: TRBJ2-2; CDR3aa: CASSQASGTGELFF
v_gene: TRBV2; j_gene: TRBJ2-1; CDR3aa: CASTGGGSYNEQFF
v_gene: TRBV5-3; j_gene: TRBJ2-3; CDR3aa: CARPHGSSLASGGAVGTQYF
v_gene: TRBV9; j_gene: TRBJ2-3; CDR3aa: CASSTSGPDTQYF
v_gene: TRBV4-1; j_gene: TRBJ1-1; CDR3aa: CASSRQENTEAFF
v_gene: TRBV6-6; j_gene: TRBJ1-6; CDR3aa: CASSYSGGISPLHF
v_gene: TRBV5-1; j_gene: TRBJ1-2; CDR3aa: CASSLEGASGYTF
v_gene: TRBV23-1; j_gene: TRBJ1-1; CDR3aa: CASRISPPDAGSLVNTEAFF
v_gene: TRBV6-4; j_gene: TRBJ1-2; CDR3aa: CASSDSRDYGYTF
v_gene: TRBV5-1; j_gene: TRBJ2-5; CDR3aa: CASSSAGAETQYF
v_gene: TRBV5-1; j_gene: TRBJ1-1; CDR3aa: CASRIKEWTEAFF
v_gene: TRBV9; j_gene: TRBJ2-2; CDR3aa: CASSFRDFGSPGELFF
v_gene: TRBV9; j_gene: TRBJ1-2; CDR3aa: CASSPQGTDYGYTF
v_gene: TRBV2; j_gene: TRBJ1-1; CDR3aa: CASSIFGGHTVPEAFF
v_gene: TRBV7-9; j_gene: TRBJ1-2; CDR3aa: CASSSTGVLGYTF
v_gene: TRBV7-3; j_gene: TRBJ2-3; CDR3aa: CASSPSGDPDTQYF
v_gene: TRBV27; j_gene: TRBJ1-2; CDR3aa: CASSPYGREAYGYTF
v_gene: TRBV5-4; j_gene: TRBJ1-2; CDR3aa: CASRIEPTPGYGYTF
v_gene: TRBV5-8; j_gene: TRBJ2-3; CDR3aa: CASSLGVAGDTDTQYF
v_gene: TRBV30; j_gene: TRBJ2-3; CDR3aa: CAWSGGQSTDTQYF
v_gene: TRBV9; j_gene: TRBJ1-3; CDR3aa: CASRGDIESSGNTIYF
v_gene: TRBV11-2; j_gene: TRBJ2-7; CDR3aa: CASSLDPPGGRDEQYF
v_gene: TRBV6-1; j_gene: TRBJ2-1; CDR3aa: CASRGDRAAYNEQFF
v_gene: TRBV5-4; j_gene: TRBJ1-6; CDR3aa: CASSDIDSPLHF
v_gene: TRBV5-6; j_gene: TRBJ1-2; CDR3aa: CASSLGGYGYTF
v_gene: TRBV11-1; j_gene: TRBJ2-7; CDR3aa: CASSRDRVIYEQYF
v_gene: TRBV9; j_gene: TRBJ2-7; CDR3aa: CASSVAGNSIYEQYF
v_gene: TRBV7-9; j_gene: TRBJ2-3; CDR3aa: CASSLLGGQGPNTQYF
v_gene: TRBV5-4; j_gene: TRBJ2-3; CDR3aa: CASSSPRSRETQYF
v_gene: TRBV10-1; j_gene: TRBJ2-7; CDR3aa: CASSRTGKSSEQYF
v_gene: TRBV6-6; j_gene: TRBJ2-5; CDR3aa: CASSYPAVSETQYF
v_gene: TRBV5-1; j_gene: TRBJ1-4; CDR3aa: CASSAEELTNEKLFF